Listed here are 21 T cell receptor beta chains from one sample, sequenced in a study of cytomegalovirus exposure and HLA in healthy donors. The PCR had 60 Vbeta and 13 Jbeta primers. TCRdb keeps only in-frame clones here, not all; method: immunoSEQ multiplex PCR. Of around 140,000 clones in the sample, around 80% were seen once. The sequenced sample was PBMCs. These receptors all stem from a man aged 35-49 years in good health and CMV-seronegative.

This chain uses TRBV19 with TRBJ2-3, with 7 bases identical to TRBD1. Germline assignment: CDR1 LNHDA and CDR2 SQIVND (reference sequence). This CDR3 contains 15 residues. V was clipped by 3 bases and J by 0 bases; unmatched bases: 3. CDR3 sequence (DNA): TGTGCCAGTAGTATCGGGACAGCTAGCACAGATACGCAGTATTTT. This codes for CASSIGTASTDTQYF.

This chain joins TRBV6-4 and TRBJ1-2, with a weak D call TRBD1 (6 bases). Germline CDR1 reads MRHNA; CDR2 reads SNTAGT. V lost 8 bases to trimming and J lost 2 bases, with 6 bases between them. The CDR3 loop spans 11 amino acids. The CDR3 DNA reads as TGTGCCAGCGGGACAAACTATGGCTACACCTTC. It is translated as CASGTNYGYTF.

The genes are TRBV18 and TRBJ2-5; 7 bases map to TRBD2. Unmatched junction bases numbered 11, after V lost 3 bases and J lost 1 base. This CDR3 region has 17 residues. Per germline, CDR1 KGHSH and CDR2 LQKENI. The chain's CDR3 is CASSPGGFESTQETQYF. CDR3 DNA: TGTGCCAGCTCACCGGGGGGGTTTGAGTCCACCCAAGAGACCCAGTACTTC.

This clone was seen only a few times. J is TRBJ1-1 and V is TRBV7-9; the match to TRBD1 covers 7 bases. CDR3 length equals 13 residues. V gave up 7 bases and J gave up 10 bases; unmatched junction bases: 12. Germline V gene lookup returns CDR1 SEHNR and CDR2 FQNEAQ (reference sequence). The CDR3 region has the DNA TGTGCCAGCACCATCCGGGACAGCTCGGGAGCTTTCTTT. Amino acids: CASTIRDSSGAFF.

This chain uses TRBV30 with TRBJ2-7; D might be TRBD1 (6 bases). The CDR3 extends over 12 amino acids. Germline loops: CDR1 GTSNPN, CDR2 SVGIG (reference sequence). The V gene lost 3 bases and the J gene lost 0 bases, with 6 bases spanning the gap. As DNA, the CDR3 is TGTGCCTGGAGGGACAGCTCCTACGAGCAGTACTTC. This translates into CAWRDSSYEQYF. Filled out from reference TRBV30 and TRBJ2-7, the complete variable domain reads SQTIHQWPATLVQPVGSPLSLECTVEGTSNPNLYWYRQAAGRGLQLLFYSVGIGQISSEVPQNLSASRPQDRQFILSSKKLLLSDSGFYLCAWRDSSYEQYFGPGTRLTVT.

This clone was seen once. V usage is TRBV6-5 and J usage is TRBJ1-3; no reliable D call. V lost 5 bases and J lost 0, with 11 bases in between. The CDR3 is made up of 15 amino acids. Germline CDR1 reads MNHEY; CDR2 reads SVGAGI. CDR3 DNA: TGTGCCAGCAGTACCCGTGCAGGCTCTGGAAACACCATATATTTT. Translating it yields CASSTRAGSGNTIYF.

The chain employs TRBV19 and TRBJ1-2, with 7 bases identical to TRBD1. The ends lost 4 bases at V and 4 bases at J; junction bases unmatched: 6. Germline V CDR1 and CDR2: LNHDA, SQIVND (reference sequence). The CDR3 sequence is 14 residues long. The CDR3: CASSNGQATYGYTF. CDR3 coding DNA: TGTGCCAGTAGTAACGGACAGGCGACCTATGGCTACACCTTC.

The chain joins TRBV19 to TRBJ2-5; 13 bases match TRBD2. The ends lost 3 bases at V and 3 bases at J; junction bases unmatched: 7. CDR1 is LNHDA and CDR2 is SQIVND in the germline V gene (reference sequence). This CDR3 is 17 amino acids long. The CDR3 region has the DNA TGTGCCAGTAGTATCGGACTAGCGGGGGACCTAGAAGAGACCCAGTACTTC. As protein: CASSIGLAGDLEETQYF.

The chain couples TRBV15 to TRBJ2-5, with D perhaps TRBD1 (5 bases). Germline CDR1 and CDR2: LNHNV and YYDKDF (reference sequence). With 1 base removed from V and 5 bases from J, the gap between germline ends came to 11 bases. The CDR3 is 14 amino acids. The CDR3 region has the DNA TGTGCCACCAGCAGAGCAGGGAATAGGGAGACCCAGTACTTC. Amino acid sequence: CATSRAGNRETQYF.

The chain is built from TRBV7-6 and TRBJ2-2; tentative D call: TRBD2 (5 bases). The germline V gene encodes CDR1 SGHVS and CDR2 FNYEAQ. The CDR3 totals 13 residues. V was cut by 7 bases and J by 4 bases, with 10 bases left in between. CDR3 amino acids: CASTPSLTGELFF. CDR3 nucleotides: TGTGCCAGCACCCCTAGCCTCACCGGGGAGCTGTTTTTT.

The chain joins TRBV5-6 to TRBJ2-1; 12 bases fit TRBD2. V was clipped by 4 bases and J by 5 bases; unmatched bases: 4. Germline CDR1 reads SGHDT; CDR2 reads YYEEEE. The CDR3 is 15 amino acids. Written as DNA, the CDR3 is TGTGCCAGCAGCCGTACTAGCGGGAGGCACAATGAGCAGTTCTTC. Encoded protein: CASSRTSGRHNEQFF.

The chain couples TRBV7-9 to TRBJ2-1; the match to TRBD2 covers 9 bases. CDR3 size: 17 residues. The V and J ends lost 1 base and 7 bases, in that order; junction bases with no gene match: 11. Looked up from germline, CDR1 is SEHNR and CDR2 is FQNEAQ (reference sequence). CDR3 region: CASSLEARGGLLNEQFF. CDR3 nucleotide sequence: TGTGCCAGCAGCTTAGAAGCGCGGGGGGGCCTTTTGAATGAGCAGTTCTTC.

V gene TRBV10-3 combines with J gene TRBJ2-3; 8 bases are a match to TRBD1. The CDR3 runs to 15 residues. V gave up 7 bases and J gave up 0 bases; unmatched junction bases: 6. The germline V gene has CDR1 ENHRY and CDR2 SYGVKD. CDR3 in DNA: TGTGCCATCACGCCCAGGACAGGGAGCACAGATACGCAGTATTTT. Translation: CAITPRTGSTDTQYF.

The rearrangement joins TRBV4-3 to TRBJ1-3, with 8 nucleotides matching TRBD1. The CDR3 runs to 11 residues. Per the germline V gene, CDR1 is LGHNA and CDR2 is YSLEER. J gave up 8 bases and V 6 bases, and 0 bases lay outside the gene matches. CDR3 region: CASRQGDTIYF. Here the CDR3 DNA reads TGCGCCAGCAGACAGGGGGACACCATATATTTT.

The gene calls are TRBV6-6 and TRBJ1-1; weak D call: TRBD1 (5 bases). This CDR3 is built from 15 residues. Germline-derived CDR1 and CDR2 are MNHNY and SVGAGI (reference sequence). Trimming took off 3 bases at V and 1 base at J, with 12 bases between the two ends. The CDR3 DNA reads TGTGCCAGCAGTTATGAAAAAGGGGAGAACACTGAAGCTTTCTTT. As protein: CASSYEKGENTEAFF.

The V and J genes are TRBV11-3 and TRBJ2-5; TRBD2 agrees at 9 bases. Germline loops: CDR1 SGHNT, CDR2 YENEEA. With V trimmed by 4 bases and J by 1 base, 4 bases remained unmatched. This CDR3 is 15 amino acids long. The CDR3 protein is CASSSASGAQETQYF. DNA for the CDR3: TGTGCCAGCAGCTCCGCTAGCGGGGCCCAAGAGACCCAGTACTTC.

The J gene is TRBJ2-1, the V gene TRBV5-8, with 8 bases lining up with TRBD1. Unmatched junction bases numbered 2, after V lost 0 bases and J lost 9 bases. The CDR3 length is 13 residues. CDR1 and CDR2 from the germline V gene are SGHTS and YDEGEE. The CDR3 DNA reads as TGTGCCAGCAGCTTGGACAGGGGGGCTGAGCAGTTCTTC. It translates to CASSLDRGAEQFF.

The chain combines TRBV30 with TRBJ1-2, with a weak D call TRBD1 (5 bases). Germline loops: CDR1 GTSNPN, CDR2 SVGIG (reference sequence). V was trimmed by 2 bases and J by 6 bases, leaving 10 bases between them. This CDR3 spans 12 amino acids. In DNA form, the CDR3 reads TGTGCCTGGAGTTCGACAGTAAATGGCTACACCTTC. This encodes CAWSSTVNGYTF.

Here the CDR3 reads CASSIWMGGAANMGEQYF. In DNA, the CDR3 is TGTGCCAGTAGTATATGGATGGGGGGGGCGGCCAATATGGGCGAGCAGTACTTC. The chain joins TRBV19 to TRBJ2-7; possibly TRBD2 for D (7 bases). The CDR3 runs 18 residues. Per the germline V gene, CDR1 is LNHDA and CDR2 is SQIVND (reference sequence). Between the trimmed V and J ends, which lost 2 bases and 6 bases, there was a span of 26 bases.

V is TRBV11-1 and J is TRBJ1-6; 9 bases align to TRBD1. The CDR3 extends over 14 amino acids. V lost 1 base and J lost 8; bases outside the gene matches: 0. In germline, CDR1 is SGHAT, CDR2 FQDESV (reference sequence). CDR3 loop: CASSLGTGDSPLHF. CDR3 sequence (DNA): TGTGCCAGCAGCTTAGGGACAGGGGATTCACCCCTCCACTTT.

This sequence joins TRBV29-1 and TRBJ2-3; TRBD1 matches at 10 bases. The germline V gene has CDR1 SQVTM and CDR2 ANQGSEA. Trimming took 3 bases from V and 7 from J; bases not matched to a gene: 7. The CDR3 runs 14 residues. The CDR3 nucleotides are TGCAGCGTTGACTCGGACAGGGGGTCCTATACGCAGTATTTT. Amino acid sequence: CSVDSDRGSYTQYF.